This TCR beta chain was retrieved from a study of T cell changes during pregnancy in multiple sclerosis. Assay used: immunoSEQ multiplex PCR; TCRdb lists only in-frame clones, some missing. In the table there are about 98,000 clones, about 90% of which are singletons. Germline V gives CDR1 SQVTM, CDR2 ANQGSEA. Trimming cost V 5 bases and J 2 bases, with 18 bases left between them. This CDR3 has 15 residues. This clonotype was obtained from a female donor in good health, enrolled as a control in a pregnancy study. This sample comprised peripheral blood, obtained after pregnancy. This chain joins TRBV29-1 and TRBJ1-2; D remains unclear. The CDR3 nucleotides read TGCAGCGTTACCGCGGACGGAGGCCCAAACTATGGCTACACCTTC. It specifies CSVTADGGPNYGYTF.